This record covers a single TCR beta chain. This receptor's antigen is unknown. The sample holds no much larger clone one base away, and base qualities are not on file. The sample belongs to a study of cytomegalovirus exposure and HLA in healthy donors (dated by TCRdb to about 2017). As for the study more broadly: An earlier analysis of 587 of the donors reported roughly 300 Gb of sequence data and some 110 million unique TCR beta sequences obtained from 180 million or so T cells. The number of donors typed differed by locus, with roughly 629-640 for A, B, C, DRB1 and DQB1, roughly 520 for DQA1, 600 to 610 for DPA1, and some 450 for DPB1. About 300 gigabases of sequencing data and tens of millions of unique TCR sequences were included in an early release covering several hundred HLA-typed donors. Among the approximately 430 genotyped donors, 75% to 90% belonged to the genetic ancestry cluster associated with self-reported Caucasian donors. Roughly 5 DR-DQ haplotypes were handled as single units for association and clustering because linkage in the cohort was strong. A later analysis re-analyzed previously published TCR beta repertoires from approximately 670 donors and added high-resolution HLA genotyping to study TCR occurrence patterns. The T cell repertoires of 666 subjects were profiled by immunosequencing and related to cytomegalovirus serostatus. Every repertoire in the discovery cohort had been generated on one and the same sequencing platform. Both class I and class II loci were covered by HLA typing, at four-digit resolution. A later genetic analysis took genome-wide SNP genotypes for about three fifths of the roughly 670 donors and used that subset as a discovery cohort. Rather than using new phenotypic data, the later analysis identified candidate immune exposures from TCR beta sequences and from how often those sequences occurred across donors. Donor age, sex, ethnicity and CMV serostatus were compiled alongside the repertoire data. An earlier analysis of several hundred of the donors applied high-throughput TCR beta sequencing to assess whether each TCR beta V gene segment acted as functional or pseudogenic. In addition to the first cohort of roughly 670 subjects, a separate validation cohort of around 110 different subjects was used. The study aimed to test whether cataloging public T cell receptors could reveal signatures of past pathogen exposure. Among about 390 genotyped donors of the cohort, an average of roughly 240,000 unique TCR beta nucleotide sequences were sequenced per donor, roughly 18% of them non-productive. High-throughput TCR immunosequencing, statistical association of individual TCRs with disease status, and machine learning were combined to predict cytomegalovirus infection status.

General conclusions and limits of the study: It was suggested by the authors that the approach could potentially be generalized to other disease states and immunological phenotypes. In the study, 150 to 200 TCR beta chains were listed as associated with cytomegalovirus. A cluster of highly shared sequence variants was judged likely to be a technical artifact of the sequencing pipeline. This cohort had only TCR beta chains sequenced, and the lack of alpha or paired-chain data limited which features could be detected. Because HLA typing was unavailable for some donors at each locus, only the typed subset was used in association tests. An association between a missense DCLRE1C variant and V-gene and J-gene trimming of TCR beta chains was found in a later genetic analysis and replicated in an independent cohort. A further reported finding was that TCR beta sequences accurately predicted the HLA-A and HLA-B alleles for most subjects in the first cohort. Broadly in line with IMGT annotations, most TCR beta V segments showed up in productive rearrangements about 87% or about 30% of the time in an earlier analysis of several hundred of the donors. For the cohort, immune exposure information was limited to CMV serostatus. In vitro tests confirmed that a few of the cytomegalovirus-associated TCR beta chains recognize cytomegalovirus antigens. Linkage disequilibrium might explain the correlated functional status among segregating V segments, but an unknown experimental factor could not be ruled out. Most CMV-associated TCR beta chains appeared to be HLA-restricted in a later analysis, and the HLA associations seemed to be driven largely by CMV exposure. Some IMGT-functional V segments, including TRBV6-2 and TRBV6-3, could not be distinguished by the 87-base-pair reads and were therefore excluded. In a later analysis, HLA-associated TCR beta chains showed more clonal expansion and lower generation probabilities than non-associated chains that were equally common. When HLA alleles, especially DR and DQ, strongly co-occurred, attributing TCR associations to individual alleles was difficult. The presence/absence analyses assumed that sequencing depth was roughly uniform across donors, and that assumption may not be true. A later analysis reported that several top co-occurrence clusters appeared linked to parvovirus B19, influenza, CMV and Epstein-Barr virus. The classifier was reported to diagnose cytomegalovirus status with high specificity and sensitivity in both the original cohort and the validation cohort. Most TCR sequences were observed very rarely across donors, whereas some public TCRs were present in many individuals. A later genetic analysis reported fewer N-insertions in productive TCRs among donors in an Asian-associated ancestry cluster than the roughly 620-donor mean. In a later analysis, more than 15,000 TCR beta sequences were associated with specific HLA alleles at a false discovery rate of 0.05. A later analysis found that TCR association rates varied across HLA loci, with DRB1 alleles showing the most associated TCRs and HLA-C alleles the fewest. Because counts were too low, roughly 18 rarely observed V segments, including chromosome 9 orphons, were left out of the earlier analysis of 500 to 750 of the donors.

The germline V and J ends show losses of 0 bases and 3 bases respectively, and no gene match explains 7 bases of the junction. The CDR3 sequence holds 16 residues, the cysteine and phenylalanine included. Left in the record is the CDR3 DNA by itself, 48 bases read in frame from the first base. Looking up the germline V gene (reference sequence) yields CDR1 MNHEY and CDR2 SMNVEV. The cohort consisted of 650 to 850 healthy bone marrow donors. Cohort members were all nominally healthy when sampled, although unrecorded immune exposures were likely present. The donor was CMV seronegative and was included in the group of 352 seronegative cohort members. Every donor gave a peripheral blood sample, and the peripheral blood mononuclear cells from that sample were used for TCR beta sequencing. The Qiagen DNeasy Blood Extraction Kit was used to extract genomic DNA from the blood cell samples. Library preparation employed the immunoSEQ multiplex PCR assay. The multiplex PCR relied on a mix of 60 forward primers for TCR Vbeta segments and 13 reverse primers for TCR Jbeta segments. A multiplex PCR assay on genomic DNA amplified the CDR3 region of rearranged TCR beta genes. On the Illumina HiSeq System, the amplified TCR beta libraries were sequenced as 87-base-pair reads. Concerning the study's data processing: A later analysis tallied roughly 78 million unique TCR beta chains across the 666 repertoires, and approximately 9.9 million of those chains were shared by two or more donors. Raw reads were error-corrected and collapsed into unique sequences with a nearest-neighbor algorithm that merged closely related sequences to remove PCR and sequencing errors. V, D and J gene segments were assigned by aligning CDR3 sequences to IMGT reference sequences. For a sequence to be retained, a match of at least six nucleotides was required to both a V gene segment and a J gene segment. Rearrangements were classified as productive when the CDR3 lacked stop codons and remained in frame with V and J, and all other rearrangements were classified as non-productive. Following IMGT convention, CDR3 was defined as the stretch from the second conserved V-encoded cysteine up to the conserved J-encoded phenylalanine. The earlier analysis of a few hundred of the donors excluded any sequence lacking an unambiguous match to a single V gene segment. In an earlier analysis of about 590 of the donors, a V segment was called functional when productive rearrangements were above 56.7%, and segregating when the standard deviation between donors exceeded 5%. A statistical classification framework was built to diagnose cytomegalovirus status from the catalog of TCR beta chain sequences. A later analysis assigned V and J genes by comparing TCR nucleotide sequences with IMGT/GENE-DB human TR gene sequences. In a later analysis, CDR3 sequences and most-parsimonious VDJ recombination scenarios were assigned using the TCRdist pipeline. In a later analysis, each TCR beta chain was defined by its CDR3 amino acid sequence together with its V-gene family, and reads without a unique V-gene family were excluded. To address suspected cross-contamination and a sequencing artifact, a later analysis removed some 620 highly shared, low-generation-probability nucleotide sequences. In a later analysis, a clonal expansion index for each public chain was calculated from normalized within-repertoire ranks of inferred template counts. Generation probabilities in a later analysis came from a VDJ recombination model fitted to out-of-frame rearrangements, and those results were checked against IGoR. Hypergeometric tests were used in a later analysis to score TCR-TCR, TCR-HLA and TCR-CMV co-occurrence, with a repertoire-size bias correction applied to the TCR pairs. To estimate false discovery rates, a later analysis permuted the HLA or CMV assignments 20 times. In a later analysis, co-occurring TCRs were grouped using DBSCAN, and TCRdist sequence similarity was added for clustering within HLA-allele-positive subsets. Repertoires with fewer than 30,000 or more than 120,000 public chains were left out of co-occurrence clustering, as were five repertoires with anomalous nucleotide sharing. TCRdb took this table from immuneACCESS and kept in-frame rearrangements with V and J called. Such tables lack part of the clones; where checked against another copy, unresolved V genes explain under half of the gap, and the rest is unexplained. That table supplies the V and J calls and clone size; D and trimming were determined from the DNA. This sample lists 140,000 to 150,000 clones; 65% to 80% were detected once. 3.9% of the sample rests with the top ten.

This chain is built from TRBV27 and TRBJ1-2, and TRBD1 aligns with 7 junction nucleotides. Material: PBMCs. This clonotype originated in a male donor in good health and CMV-seronegative. The encoded CDR3 is CASSLSGQNGHYGYTF. The nucleotide sequence reads as follows: TGTGCCAGCAGTTTATCGGGACAGAACGGGCACTATGGCTACACCTTC.